This TCR beta chain was observed in a study of blood T cell repertoires in COVID-19. The repertoire was sequenced with immunoSEQ multiplex PCR; TCRdb's copy has only in-frame clones and lacks some. The top ten hold approximately 18% of the sample, which has more than 300,000 clones, approximately 92% seen once. This clone was seen just once. The CDR3 totals 15 residues. Germline lookup yields CDR1 SQVTM and CDR2 ANQGSEA. V lost 4 bases and J lost 5; bases outside the gene matches: 7. This TCR derives from a woman in her 30s who had recovered from COVID-19. The sequencing sample was made of PBMCs or T cells enriched from blood (not recorded which). The chain uses TRBV29-1 and TRBJ2-2, with 10 bases matching TRBD1. The CDR3: CSVGGDRGLTGELFF. Here the CDR3 DNA reads TGCAGCGTTGGGGGTGACAGGGGGCTAACCGGGGAGCTGTTTTTT.